This T cell receptor beta chain was retrieved from a study of blood T cells in healthy people across ages. The study's findings and limits: A roughly linear age-dependent decrease characterized TCR beta diversity per million T cells. Diversity figures derived from one million T cells were judged to underestimate the true value.

With 4 bases clipped from V and 1 base from J, the junction kept 11 bases outside the gene matches. Germline V CDR1 and CDR2: DFQATT, SNEGSKA (reference sequence). The CDR3 is 16 amino acids. Points on this clonotype: Its antigen is not identified.

Next came a second PCR, run for roughly 7 to 12 cycles, which used a sample-barcoded 5' primer along with a J-beta primer mix. Every cDNA molecule bore a tag from a template-switch adaptor containing 12 random nucleotides. There were at least 3 million CDR3-containing paired-end reads obtained from each sample. TCRdb reprocessed the 5' RACE reads via MiXCR and lists one record per CDR3 protein. The table includes 1.5 million to 2 million distinct CDR3 sequences, around 40% detected once. The TCR was taken from a human donor in good health. The rearrangement links TRBV20-1 to TRBJ1-1, with 8 bases aligning to TRBD1. The source material was blood. CDR3 sequence: CSANGQGFLWNTEAFF. CDR3 DNA sequence: TGCAGTGCTAATGGACAGGGTTTCTTGTGGAACACTGAAGCTTTCTTT.